Each of the 8 T cell receptor beta chains below was sequenced from the same sample in a study of blood T cell repertoires in COVID-19. Repertoires were generated with immunoSEQ multiplex PCR, while TCRdb's copy carries only in-frame clones and drops some. The sample lists some 24,000 clones, 85% to 90% occurring once. Sequencing used peripheral blood. Receptors were obtained from an older man with COVID-19, enrolled during active disease.

This clone was counted between two and nine times. The J gene is TRBJ2-1, the V gene TRBV15; 12 bases are a match to TRBD2. The germline CDR1 and CDR2 sequences are LNHNV and YYDKDF (reference sequence). CDR3 length: 15 amino acids. The trim removed 4 bases at V and 8 bases at J, leaving 6 bases unmatched. CDR3 nucleotides: TGTGCCACCAGCACCTTGACTAGCGGGAGACATGAGCAGTTCTTC. Protein product: CATSTLTSGRHEQFF.

The J gene is TRBJ1-2, the V gene TRBV5-6; 10 positions match TRBD1. The CDR3 is 13 amino acids. V lost 3 bases to trimming and J lost 8 bases; unmatched junction nucleotides: 4. Looked up from germline, CDR1 is SGHDT and CDR2 is YYEEEE. The CDR3 DNA follows: TGTGCCAGCAGCTACCGGGACAGGGGAGGCTACACCTTC. Translating it yields CASSYRDRGGYTF. The full variable domain, completed using reference TRBV5-6 and TRBJ1-2, is DAGVTQSPTHLIKTRGQQVTLRCSPKSGHDTVSWYQQALGQGPQFIFQYYEEEERQRGNFPDRFSGHQFPNYSSELNVNALLLGDSALYLCASSYRDRGGYTFGSGTRLTVV.

This clone showed up just once. This rearrangement joins TRBV25-1 to TRBJ1-1; the D is unclear. V lost 7 bases and J lost 8, with 23 bases in between. The CDR3 totals 15 residues. Germline lookup yields CDR1 MGHDK and CDR2 SYGVNS. The CDR3 DNA reads as TGTGCCAGCACTCCCTCTAGCCCGACCCGGAAAGAAGCTTTCTTT. This translates into CASTPSSPTRKEAFF.

The CDR3: CASSTDRLDYTF. The CDR3 DNA reads as TGTGCCAGCAGCACGGACAGGCTGGACTACACCTTC. The rearrangement joins TRBV7-9 to TRBJ1-2; 7 bases are a match to TRBD1. The CDR3 is 12 residues long. Germline V gene lookup returns CDR1 SEHNR and CDR2 FQNEAQ (reference sequence). With V trimmed by 5 bases and J by 10 bases, 7 bases remained unmatched. Filled out from reference TRBV7-9 and TRBJ1-2, the complete variable domain reads DTGVSQNPRHKITKRGQNVTFRCDPISEHNRLYWYRQTLGQGPEFLTYFQNEAQLEKSRLLSDRFSAERPKGSFSTLEIQRTEQGDSAMYLCASSTDRLDYTFGSGTRLTVV.

The V gene is TRBV7-2, the J gene TRBJ2-7, with 7 nucleotides matching TRBD2. V dropped 5 bases and J dropped 0; count of bases not matched to a gene: 10. Germline values: CDR1 SGHTA, CDR2 FQGNSA. The CDR3 spans 16 residues. CDR3: CASSPGLVGSSYEQYF. The CDR3 coding sequence is TGTGCCAGCAGCCCCGGACTAGTGGGAAGCTCCTACGAGCAGTACTTC. The variable domain in full, completed from reference TRBV7-2 and TRBJ2-7, reads GAGVSQSPSNKVTEKGKDVELRCDPISGHTALYWYRQSLGQGLEFLIYFQGNSAPDKSGLPSDRFSAERTGGSVSTLTIQRTQQEDSAVYLCASSPGLVGSSYEQYFGPGTRLTVT.

This chain uses TRBV5-1 with TRBJ2-3; D not resolved. Trimming stripped 0 bases from V and 2 bases from J, with 7 bases between. The length of the CDR3 is 14 residues. Looked up from germline, CDR1 is SGHRS and CDR2 is YFSETQ. CDR3 sequence reads: CASSLGLLTDTQYF. The CDR3 DNA sequence: TGCGCCAGCAGCTTGGGACTCCTCACAGATACGCAGTATTTT.

This clone was detected only a few times. This chain joins TRBV5-1 and TRBJ1-4; TRBD1 aligns across 9 bases. Unmatched junction bases numbered 5, after V lost 4 bases and J lost 1 base. This CDR3 has 16 residues. The germline V gene encodes CDR1 SGHRS and CDR2 YFSETQ. The CDR3 sequence: CASSQGQGRTNEKLFF. CDR3 DNA sequence: TGCGCCAGCAGCCAGGGACAGGGAAGAACTAATGAAAAACTGTTTTTT.

The chain recombines TRBV7-2 with TRBJ2-2; TRBD2 aligns across 8 bases. Germline-derived CDR1 and CDR2 are SGHTA and FQGNSA. Trimming at V came to 5 bases and at J to 4 bases, leaving 9 bases not matched to a gene. There are 16 residues in the CDR3. DNA of the CDR3: TGTGCCAGCAGCCCCCGGGGGGGGGCCCCCACCGGGGAGCTGTTTTTT. Its translation is CASSPRGGAPTGELFF.